This TCR beta chain emerged from a study of blood T cell repertoires in COVID-19. Overall study: In each case, the material was cDNA or gDNA derived from T cells, B-cell-depleted T cells, or PBMCs.

Original methodology: Using reference gene primer amplification, nucleated cell counts were estimated. Data came from immunoSEQ multiplex PCR; TCRdb stores just in-frame clones and leaves some out. From that table come the V and J calls and clone size; the DNA was used to work out D and trimming. The sample contains 110,000 to 150,000 clones, roughly 79% of which appear only once. This sequence was found in a woman in her sixties or seventies with acute or convalescent COVID-19. Sequencing was done on a sample of peripheral blood.

The CDR3 coding sequence is TGTGCCAGCAGCTTAGCGCGGGGTAGCGGGCGCTCCTACAATGAGCAGTTCTTC. Residues: CASSLARGSGRSYNEQFF. The genes are TRBV7-8 and TRBJ2-1, with 7 bases that match TRBD2. The CDR3 runs 18 residues. CDR1 is SGHVS, CDR2 FQNEAQ, per germline. Unmatched junction bases numbered 8, after V lost 0 bases and J lost 0 bases.